This is a list of T cell receptor beta chains from one sample in a study of neoadjuvant anti-PD-1 for oral cavity cancer. Clones were sequenced by immunoSEQ multiplex PCR, and TCRdb holds only the in-frame ones, with some missing. The sample shows around 13,000 clones, approximately 67% of them seen only once. Sequenced material: PBMCs, taken after nivolumab (anti-PD-1) treatment. The receptors come from a person aged 35 to 85 with oral cavity squamous cell carcinoma. The CDR3 runs from the conserved cysteine through the conserved F or W. The D gene is left open where the match is weak. Size is omitted from some rows. Given values are once, few, many or a class for expanded clones.

. TRBJ2-5 TRBD2 TRBV7-2 CASSLGLAGGETQYF TGTGCCAGCAGCTTAGGGCTAGCGGGAGGAGAGACCCAGTACTTC
. TRBJ2-5 . TRBV4-1 CASSQDSQAWGTQYF TGCGCCAGCAGCCAAGATTCACAGGCCTGGGGGACCCAGTACTTC
. TRBJ2-3 TRBD1 TRBV9 CASTPEGASTDTQYF TGTGCCAGCACCCCTGAGGGGGCGAGCACAGATACGCAGTATTTT
. TRBJ2-5 TRBD2 TRBV5-1 CASSLAGTSGSETQYF TGCGCCAGCAGCTTGGCCGGGACTAGCGGGAGTGAGACCCAGTACTTC
. TRBJ2-7 . TRBV11-3 CASSLGQGNEQYF TGTGCCAGCAGCTTAGGACAAGGCAACGAGCAGTACTTC
. TRBJ2-2 . TRBV5-1 CASSLSGAPNTGELFF TGCGCCAGCAGCTTGTCCGGTGCCCCGAACACCGGGGAGCTGTTTTTT
. TRBJ2-1 TRBD2 TRBV5-1 CASFGLAGAGYNEQFF TGCGCCAGCTTTGGACTAGCGGGAGCTGGGTACAATGAGCAGTTCTTC
. TRBJ2-1 . TRBV2 CASSDGGEQFF TGTGCCAGCAGTGATGGGGGGGAGCAGTTCTTC
. TRBJ1-1 . TRBV30 CASRRVGATEAFF TGTGCTTCCCGTAGGGTTGGAGCGACTGAAGCTTTCTTT
. TRBJ1-4 . TRBV15 CATSRGDQINEKLFF TGTGCCACCAGCAGAGGGGATCAGATTAATGAAAAACTGTTTTTT
once TRBJ2-7 . TRBV6-5 CASSSDSYEQYF TGTGCCAGCAGTTCGGACAGCTACGAGCAGTACTTC
. TRBJ1-5 . TRBV6-1 CASSEWQGGNQPQHF TGTGCCAGCAGTGAATGGCAGGGTGGCAATCAGCCCCAGCATTTT
. TRBJ2-5 TRBD2 TRBV10-3 CAISGSGGETQYF TGTGCCATCAGTGGGTCCGGGGGGGAGACCCAGTACTTC
. TRBJ2-7 . TRBV25-1 CASSSGEYEQYF TGTGCCAGCAGTTCCGGGGAGTACGAGCAGTACTTC
. TRBJ1-2 . TRBV9 CASSGLKQGGYGYTF TGTGCCAGCAGCGGGTTGAAACAGGGCGGCTATGGCTACACCTTC
. TRBJ2-5 . TRBV29-1 CSSGTGPGETQYF TGCAGCTCAGGTACGGGACCGGGAGAGACCCAGTACTTC
. TRBJ2-7 TRBD1 TRBV5-5 CASSLGQGVISYEQYF TGTGCCAGCAGCTTGGGACAGGGGGTGATCTCCTACGAGCAGTACTTC
. TRBJ1-1 . TRBV5-1 CASSRTANTEAFF TGCGCCAGCAGCAGGACAGCGAACACTGAAGCTTTCTTT
. TRBJ1-2 TRBD1 TRBV7-8 CASSLTGDYGYTF TGTGCCAGCAGCTTGACAGGGGACTATGGCTACACCTTC
. TRBJ2-5 . TRBV7-3 CASSFDQQETQYF TGTGCCAGCAGCTTTGACCAGCAAGAGACCCAGTACTTC
. TRBJ1-2 . TRBV19 CASSILQGPYGYTF TGTGCCAGTAGTATCCTACAGGGCCCTTATGGCTACACCTTC
. TRBJ1-1 . TRBV9 CASSVDVGLTEAFF TGTGCCAGCAGCGTAGACGTGGGGCTCACTGAAGCTTTCTTT
once TRBJ2-1 TRBD2 TRBV30 CAWSGGLAGGEQFF TGTGCCTGGAGTGGTGGACTAGCGGGAGGTGAGCAGTTCTTC